Given below is one T cell receptor beta chain in context. What it recognizes is unknown. The data were obtained in a study of graft-versus-host responses after intestinal transplantation. Study findings and constraints: Recipient bone marrow held GvH clones, some seen earlier in ileum or blood.

Germline V lookup: CDR1 MGHRA, CDR2 YSYEKL. This CDR3 has 13 amino acids. With 1 base removed from V and 7 bases from J, the gap between germline ends came to 5 bases. The method was immunoSEQ multiplex PCR; TCRdb's version includes in-frame clones alone and lacks a portion of them. Seen here are about 99,000 clones, roughly 93% observed once, and the top ten hold around 1.2%. Here the sequenced sample was unstimulated CD8+ T cells sorted from spleen or lymph node cells, taken before intestinal transplant. This TCR derives from a human donor who received an intestinal transplant. The chain combines TRBV4-1 with TRBJ1-6, with D uncertain. The CDR3 loop is CASSQVQNSPLHF. In DNA form, the CDR3 reads TGCGCCAGCAGCCAAGTTCAAAATTCACCCCTCCACTTT.